Here is one T cell receptor beta chain with its context. The antigen remains unidentified. Stated treatment: approximately 11-day PBMC culture with coronavirus spike peptide pools or control peptides (ViraFEST assay). PCR positivity dates ran from March to December 2020, preceding US Alpha, Beta and Delta variants. These data come from a study of vaccination and CD4 T cells after COVID-19. Study-level background: Post-vaccination specimens were collected at a median of roughly 69 days following dose two (range 14 to 241).

The study sequenced cultured CD4+ T cell DNA using the Oncomine TCR Beta short-read assay. TCRdb redid the calling of the PCR reads with MiXCR, one entry per CDR3 protein. Among fewer than 20,000 distinct CDR3 sequences listed, 53% were seen once. CDR3 size: 12 residues. Germline lookup yields CDR1 SGHTA and CDR2 FQGNSA. V lost 3 bases and J lost 4, with 7 bases in between. V and J are TRBV7-2 and TRBJ2-7, with a possible D match to TRBD1 (5 bases). The sequence was collected from a human donor who had recovered from COVID-19. Sequencing was performed on CD4+ T cells from blood, cultured in vitro, taken before SARS-CoV-2 vaccination. The CDR3 coding sequence is TGTGCCAGCAGCTTTCAGGGTTACGAGCAGTACTTC. Its translation: CASSFQGYEQYF.